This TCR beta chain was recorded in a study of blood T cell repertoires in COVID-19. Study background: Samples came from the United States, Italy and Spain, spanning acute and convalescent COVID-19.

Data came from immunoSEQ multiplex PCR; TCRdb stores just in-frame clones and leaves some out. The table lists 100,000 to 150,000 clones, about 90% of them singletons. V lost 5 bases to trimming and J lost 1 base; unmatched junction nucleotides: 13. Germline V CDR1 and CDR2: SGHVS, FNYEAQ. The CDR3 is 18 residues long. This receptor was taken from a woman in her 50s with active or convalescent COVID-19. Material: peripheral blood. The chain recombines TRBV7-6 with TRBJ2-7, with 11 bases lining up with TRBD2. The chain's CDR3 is CASSKQTGGLAESYEQYF. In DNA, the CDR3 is TGTGCCAGCAGCAAACAAACCGGGGGACTAGCGGAATCCTACGAGCAGTACTTC.